This T cell receptor beta chain is drawn from a study of T cell responses to AZD1222 COVID-19 vaccine. The assay was immunoSEQ multiplex PCR, and TCRdb's table has in-frame clones only and misses some. The sample records over 150,000 clones, 85% to 90% being singletons. The CDR3 length is 12 residues. CDR1 and CDR2 from the germline V gene are SGHRS and YFSETQ. Trimming shortened V by 4 bases and J by 7 bases, and 12 bases separated the two germline ends. Notes on this clone: Its target is not known. Additional DNA sequences in this sample encode the identical CDR3.

Overall study results and limits: Nearly half of spike-specific TCRs reportedly go after variant regions that carry no mutations.

The chain recombines TRBV5-1 with TRBJ2-7, with TRBD2 as a possible D gene (6 bases). This receptor was identified in an adult in good health. The sample consisted of peripheral blood, taken on day 0 of MenACWY control vaccination. The CDR3 protein is CASSPGRREQYF. The DNA for the CDR3 is TGCGCCAGCAGCCCTGGGAGGAGGGAGCAGTACTTC.